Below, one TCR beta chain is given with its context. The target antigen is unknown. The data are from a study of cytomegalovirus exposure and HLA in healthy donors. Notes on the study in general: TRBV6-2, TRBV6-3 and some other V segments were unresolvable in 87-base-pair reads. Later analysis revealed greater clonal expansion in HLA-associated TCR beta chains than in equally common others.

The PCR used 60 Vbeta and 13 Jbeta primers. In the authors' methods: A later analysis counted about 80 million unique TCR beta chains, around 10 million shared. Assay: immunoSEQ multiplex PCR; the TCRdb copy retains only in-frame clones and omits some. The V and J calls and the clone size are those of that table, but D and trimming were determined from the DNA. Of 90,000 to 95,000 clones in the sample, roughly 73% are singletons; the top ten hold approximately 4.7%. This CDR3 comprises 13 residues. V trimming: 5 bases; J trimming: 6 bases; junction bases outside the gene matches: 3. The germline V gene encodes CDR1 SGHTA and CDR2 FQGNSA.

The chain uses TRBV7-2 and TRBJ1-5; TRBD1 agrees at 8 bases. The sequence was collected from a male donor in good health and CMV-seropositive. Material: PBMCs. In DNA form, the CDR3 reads TGTGCCAGCAGCCTTGACAGGGGTCAGCCCCAGCATTTT. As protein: CASSLDRGQPQHF.